This T cell receptor beta chain was sequenced in a study of blood T cell repertoires in COVID-19. Study-level information: Acute and convalescent COVID-19 specimens originated in the United States, Italy and Spain. T cells, B-cell-depleted T cells, or PBMCs provided the cDNA or gDNA that served as material.

Original data processing: For nucleated cells, counts were estimated from reference gene primer amplification. Data came from immunoSEQ multiplex PCR; TCRdb stores just in-frame clones and leaves some out. V and J calls and clone size are those listed in that table; D and trimming were worked out from the DNA. The sample contains roughly 250,000 clones, 87% of which appear only once. The CDR3 is 17 amino acids. CDR1 and CDR2 (germline): MGHRA, YSYEKL. V was trimmed by 0 bases and J by 1 base, leaving 13 bases between them. The sequence was obtained from a man aged 55 to 69 who had recovered from COVID-19. The sample taken for sequencing was peripheral blood. The chain is built from TRBV4-1 and TRBJ1-5; a weak D match, TRBD1 (6 bases). The CDR3 sequence: CASSQDARGRSNQPQHF. In nucleotides, the CDR3 is TGCGCCAGCAGCCAAGATGCCAGGGGACGGAGCAATCAGCCCCAGCATTTT.